A single sample gave rise to the 30 T cell receptor beta chains below, sequenced in a study of brain T cells in children with intractable seizures (dated by TCRdb to the early 2020s). The library was prepared using the immunoSEQ multiplex PCR assay. Here the immuneACCESS table is served through TCRdb, limited to in-frame sequences with V and J called. Missing clones are a known gap in these copies; in checked studies unresolved V genes cover under half, and the rest lacks a known reason. The sample yields 50,000 to 80,000 clones; more than 95% were counted once. The ten most abundant clones make up 0.35% to 0.4% of the sample. Sample time point, as interpreted from the label and publication: resected brain tissue, or blood drawn just prior to surgery. Sequencing used peripheral blood, obtained at surgery. Source of these receptors: a boy in the first two years of life with focal cortical dysplasia and intractable seizures.

The chain employs TRBV10-3 and TRBJ2-5, with D tentatively TRBD2 (5 bases). Germline lookup yields CDR1 ENHRY and CDR2 SYGVKD. The CDR3 spans 14 residues. The V end lost 6 bases, the J end lost 5 bases, and 16 bases lay between the germline ends. The DNA for the CDR3 is TGTGCCATCAGGGGGAGTGGTTCGGAGGAGACCCAGTACTTC. Translation: CAIRGSGSEETQYF.

The J gene is TRBJ2-7, the V gene TRBV10-3, with TRBD1 as a possible D gene (6 bases). V was cut by 5 bases and J by 6 bases, with 26 bases left in between. This CDR3 spans 17 amino acids. CDR1 is ENHRY, CDR2 SYGVKD, per germline. The DNA of the CDR3 is TGTGCCATCAGTCACAACCGGGACAATCATCGGATTGGCGAGCAGTACTTC. This encodes CAISHNRDNHRIGEQYF.

The CDR3 region is CASSPTGNNEKLFF. CDR3 bases: TGTGCCAGCAGCCCGACAGGAAATAATGAAAAACTGTTTTTT. The chain has TRBV7-2 and TRBJ1-4; D perhaps matches TRBD1 (6 bases). Trimming cost V 5 bases and J 4 bases, with 11 bases left between them. Germline lookup yields CDR1 SGHTA and CDR2 FQGNSA. This CDR3 is 14 amino acids long.

The CDR3 DNA is TGTGCCATCAGTGCCCCCGGACAGGGCAGGGGGGGCACTGAAGCTTTCTTT. Residues: CAISAPGQGRGGTEAFF. The rearrangement links TRBV10-3 to TRBJ1-1; TRBD1 aligns across 8 bases. This CDR3 has 17 residues. In germline, CDR1 is ENHRY, CDR2 SYGVKD. After removal of 4 bases from V and 4 bases from J, the junction contained 14 bases not matched to a gene.

The chain combines TRBV4-3 with TRBJ2-3; unclear D gene. V was pared by 2 bases and J by 1 base, with 10 bases between. This CDR3 has 15 residues. Germline lookup yields CDR1 LGHNA and CDR2 YSLEER. Here the CDR3 DNA reads TGCGCCAGCAGCCAACATCCCCGTGGCACAGATACGCAGTATTTT. It translates to CASSQHPRGTDTQYF.

V usage is TRBV5-4 and J usage is TRBJ2-2, with no clear D. Per the germline V gene, CDR1 is SGHNT and CDR2 is YYREEE (reference sequence). Trimming took off 2 bases at V and 1 base at J, with 3 bases between the two ends. This CDR3 region has 13 residues. The CDR3 loop reads CASSFWNTGELFF. CDR3 sequence (DNA): TGTGCCAGCAGCTTTTGGAACACCGGGGAGCTGTTTTTT.

The gene calls are TRBV28 and TRBJ2-7, with a weak D call TRBD2 (5 bases). The CDR3 is 15 amino acids. The germline V gene encodes CDR1 MDHEN and CDR2 SYDVKM. The V end lost 2 bases, the J end lost 6 bases, and 17 bases lay between the germline ends. The CDR3 DNA reads as TGTGCCAGCAGTTTAATGTCTACCCAGAGCGGCGAGCAGTACTTC. Residues: CASSLMSTQSGEQYF.

J is TRBJ2-5 and V is TRBV28; D gene uncertain. Trimming cost V 6 bases and J 2 bases, with 13 bases left between them. Germline values: CDR1 MDHEN, CDR2 SYDVKM. This CDR3 has 14 residues. The chain's CDR3 is CASRPWGNQETQYF. Written as DNA, the CDR3 is TGTGCCAGCAGGCCTTGGGGAAATCAAGAGACCCAGTACTTC.

This chain links TRBV3-1 (or the pseudogene TRBV3-2) with TRBJ2-2; D is perhaps TRBD2 (5 bases). Germline CDR1 is LGHDT and CDR2 is YNNKEL (reference sequence). V lost 8 bases and J lost 0, with 7 bases in between. The CDR3 is 13 residues long. The chain's CDR3 is CASEGPNTGELFF. Written as DNA, the CDR3 is TGTGCCAGCGAGGGCCCGAACACCGGGGAGCTGTTTTTT.

The chain recombines TRBV2 with TRBJ1-1, with unresolved D. This CDR3 has 13 residues. CDR1 is SNHLY, CDR2 FYNNEI, per germline. The germline V and J ends were trimmed by 3 bases and 2 bases, with 7 bases remaining between them. The CDR3 nucleotides are TGTGCCAGCAGTGAGAAGGGAAACACTGAAGCTTTCTTT. Translated, it gives CASSEKGNTEAFF.

This clone was recorded once. The chain has TRBV4-2 and TRBJ2-5; TRBD2 agrees at 9 bases. The CDR3 has 16 amino acids. CDR1 is LGHNA and CDR2 is YNFKEQ in the germline V gene. The ends lost 3 bases at V and 5 bases at J; junction bases unmatched: 10. DNA for the CDR3: TGTGCCAGCAGCCAGGACGGACTAGCGTACCCGGAGACCCAGTACTTC. Protein: CASSQDGLAYPETQYF.

CDR3 region: CASSKGRGLAKNIQYF. CDR3 DNA: TGTGCCAGCAGCAAAGGTCGGGGACTAGCCAAAAACATTCAGTACTTC. J is TRBJ2-4 and V is TRBV21-1; TRBD2 is taken as the D call from the table, unchecked against the DNA. TRBV21-1 is listed as a pseudogene. This CDR3 is 16 amino acids long.

The genes are TRBV25-1 and TRBJ1-2; weak D call: TRBD1 (5 bases). The V gene's germline CDR1 is MGHDK and CDR2 SYGVNS. V was clipped by 2 bases and J by 0 bases, with 13 bases between them. The CDR3 is 16 amino acids. The CDR3 DNA is TGTGCCAGCAGTGAACCAGGGTCCTCACCTAACTATGGCTACACCTTC. This encodes CASSEPGSSPNYGYTF.

The rearrangement links TRBV19 to TRBJ1-6, with D unresolved. This CDR3 has 13 amino acids. CDR1 and CDR2 (germline): LNHDA, SQIVND (reference sequence). Trimming shortened V by 3 bases and J by 10 bases, and 10 bases separated the two germline ends. CDR3 bases: TGTGCCAGTAGTATTGGGCAGATGTCACCCCTCCACTTT. Protein: CASSIGQMSPLHF. Complete variable domain (other parts from reference TRBV19 and TRBJ1-6): DGGITQSPKYLFRKEGQNVTLSCEQNLNHDAMYWYRQDPGQGLRLIYYSQIVNDFQKGDIAEGYSVSREKKESFPLTVTSAQKNPTAFYLCASSIGQMSPLHFGNGTRLTVT.

V is TRBV6-1 and J is TRBJ2-6; no firm D call. Per the germline V gene, CDR1 is MNHNS and CDR2 is SASEGT. Trimming cost V 0 bases and J 2 bases, with 8 bases left between them. The CDR3 is made up of 16 amino acids. DNA for the CDR3: TGTGCCAGCAGTGAAGCGGTGGCGGCTGGGGCCAACGTCCTGACTTTC. It specifies CASSEAVAAGANVLTF.

The sample holds one count of this clone. The J gene is TRBJ2-2, the V gene TRBV7-9; tentatively, D is TRBD2 (6 bases). The CDR3 has 18 residues. The V and J ends lost 5 bases and 6 bases respectively, with 25 bases between them. Germline V CDR1 and CDR2: SEHNR, FQNEAQ (reference sequence). CDR3 loop: CASSPTAWRGYTAGELFF. The CDR3 nucleotides read TGTGCCAGCAGCCCAACCGCCTGGCGGGGATACACGGCCGGGGAGCTGTTTTTT.

The CDR3 nucleotides read TGTGCCACCAGTGATCACTTGAGGGGTGGGGAGCTGTTTTTT. Amino acids: CATSDHLRGGELFF. The chain uses TRBV24-1 and TRBJ2-2; D tentatively fits TRBD1 or TRBD2 (5 bases each). The CDR3 runs to 14 residues. Germline CDR1 is KGHDR and CDR2 is SFDVKD. Trimming left V 3 bases short and J 8 bases short, with 12 bases between.

V gene TRBV21-1 combines with J gene TRBJ2-5; TRBD2, as called in the table, went unchecked against the DNA. TRBV21-1 is an annotated pseudogene. This CDR3 has 14 residues. The CDR3 nucleotides are TGTGCCAGCAGCATTTCGGGGACTGAGGAGACCCAGTACTTC. Its protein is CASSISGTEETQYF.

The chain is built from TRBV27 and TRBJ1-5, with D possibly matching TRBD1 (6 bases). CDR3 size: 15 residues. Trimming pared 3 bases from V and 6 bases from J, leaving 15 bases between. Germline V gives CDR1 MNHEY, CDR2 SMNVEV (reference sequence). In DNA, the CDR3 is TGTGCCAGCAGTTTGGGGGGGCATGGCGGTCAGCCCCAGCATTTT. Translated, it gives CASSLGGHGGQPQHF.

This chain connects TRBV18 to TRBJ2-3; D may correspond to TRBD1 or TRBD2 (5 bases each). Germline values: CDR1 KGHSH, CDR2 LQKENI. This CDR3 is 15 amino acids long. Trimming left V 3 bases short and J 0 bases short, with 10 bases between. The CDR3 nucleotides are TGTGCCAGCTCACCCGGGACGGCTAGCACAGATACGCAGTATTTT. Encoded protein: CASSPGTASTDTQYF.

The chain recombines TRBV2 with TRBJ1-1; TRBD1 might be the D (5 bases). The germline V gene encodes CDR1 SNHLY and CDR2 FYNNEI. The CDR3 has 16 amino acids. V lost 3 bases and J 0 bases, leaving 14 bases between the germline ends. CDR3 amino acids: CASSDNGHPMNTEAFF. Written as DNA, the CDR3 is TGTGCCAGCAGTGATAATGGACATCCTATGAACACTGAAGCTTTCTTT.

The rearrangement links TRBV21-1 to TRBJ2-1; the D segment call TRBD2 is taken from the table without a DNA check. TRBV21-1 is reported as a pseudogene. The CDR3 length is 16 residues. DNA of the CDR3: TGTGCCAGCAGAAGACTAGCGGGAAGAGGGGACAATGAGCAGTTCTTC. It yields the protein CASRRLAGRGDNEQFF.

The chain uses TRBV4-3 and TRBJ2-1; D is undetermined. The CDR3 spans 16 residues. Germline values: CDR1 LGHNA, CDR2 YSLEER. Trimming took 0 bases from V and 0 from J, leaving 9 bases between them. The CDR3 DNA reads TGCGCCAGCAGCCAAGATCTGGCAGTCTCCTACAATGAGCAGTTCTTC. It translates to CASSQDLAVSYNEQFF.

V is TRBV5-1 and J is TRBJ2-3; TRBD2 agrees at 8 bases. V trimming: 1 base; J trimming: 4 bases; junction bases outside the gene matches: 2. Germline loops: CDR1 SGHRS, CDR2 YFSETQ. The length of the CDR3 is 14 residues. The CDR3 region is CASSLWTSSDTQYF. In DNA, the CDR3 is TGCGCCAGCAGCTTGTGGACTAGCTCAGATACGCAGTATTTT.

This chain links TRBV7-2 with TRBJ1-1; D may be TRBD1 (6 bases). There are 13 residues in the CDR3. Trimming removed 4 bases at V and 1 base at J, with 7 bases between. Germline-derived CDR1 and CDR2 are SGHTA and FQGNSA. CDR3 bases: TGTGCCAGCAGCTGGACAGAGAACACTGAAGCTTTCTTT. Translated, it gives CASSWTENTEAFF. The whole variable domain, remainder taken from reference TRBV7-2 and TRBJ1-1, is GAGVSQSPSNKVTEKGKDVELRCDPISGHTALYWYRQSLGQGLEFLIYFQGNSAPDKSGLPSDRFSAERTGGSVSTLTIQRTQQEDSAVYLCASSWTENTEAFFGQGTRLTVV.

The chain combines TRBV19 with TRBJ1-6; maybe TRBD1 (5 bases). Germline assignment: CDR1 LNHDA and CDR2 SQIVND (reference sequence). This CDR3 has 16 residues. Deletions cut 0 bases from V and 8 bases from J, with 14 bases between. CDR3 sequence: CASSIDHGARDSPLHF. The CDR3 DNA is TGTGCCAGTAGTATAGATCATGGGGCCCGGGATTCACCCCTCCACTTT.

CDR3 amino acids: CASSIGQASTDTQYF. The DNA of the CDR3 is TGTGCCAGCAGCATAGGACAGGCTAGCACAGATACGCAGTATTTT. The chain has TRBV7-3 and TRBJ2-3; TRBD1 aligns across 7 bases. Trimming took 5 bases from V and 0 from J; bases not matched to a gene: 5. In germline, CDR1 is SGHTA, CDR2 FQGTGA. The CDR3 covers 15 residues.

The chain joins TRBV5-1 to TRBJ1-5; D gene ambiguous. Germline loops: CDR1 SGHRS, CDR2 YFSETQ. This CDR3 has 14 amino acids. Trimming left V 1 base short and J 9 bases short, with 14 bases between. The CDR3, as DNA: TGCGCCAGCAGCTTGTACGGGGATAGTGGGCCCCAGCATTTT. Amino acid sequence: CASSLYGDSGPQHF.

The chain is built from TRBV5-4 and TRBJ2-1; D uncertain. The CDR3 has 15 amino acids. Per germline, CDR1 SGHNT and CDR2 YYREEE (reference sequence). V lost 6 bases, J lost 0 bases, and 13 bases lay in between. As DNA, the CDR3 is TGTGCCAGCACCTCCTCGAGGTACTCCTACAATGAGCAGTTCTTC. It specifies CASTSSRYSYNEQFF.

The V gene is TRBV5-4, the J gene TRBJ1-6, with TRBD1 matching over 10 bases. This CDR3 contains 19 residues. J lost 0 bases, V lost 3 bases, and 9 bases had no gene match. Germline V gene sequence: CDR1 SGHNT, CDR2 YYREEE (reference sequence). The CDR3 coding sequence is TGTGCCAGCAGCTCCAAAATGACAGGGGGCAACTCCTATAATTCACCCCTCCACTTT. As protein: CASSSKMTGGNSYNSPLHF.